This TCR beta chain came from a study of T cell repertoires in cytomegalovirus infection. Across the whole study: Matching HLA type and CMV infection were both indicated by public TCR beta signatures.

The CDR3 covers 17 residues. Germline CDR1 and CDR2: MGHRA and YSYEKL. Whole-study results and caveats: HLA-C-restricted TCR beta clonotypes specific for CMV led the ex vivo response. There were carriers of CMV plus the relevant HLA, and cumulative public TCR beta family frequency identified them.

TCRdb re-derived calls from the reads in MiXCR, one entry per CDR3 protein. This sample has about 330,000 distinct CDR3 sequences, with more than 8% found just once. Concerning this clonotype: What it binds is unknown. At one end, the junction sequence differs from germline, possibly due to a read error.

Specimen: PBMCs. The receptor was derived from a human donor in good health (CMV status not recorded). Some clones in this sample may be carry-over from other donors' samples. The chain recombines TRBV4-1 with TRBJ2-1, with 8 bases that match TRBD2. The CDR3 coding sequence is TGTGCCAGCAGCCTCCCACCCGGGAGGGAGGCCTACAATGAGCAGTTCTTC. This translates into CASSLPPGREAYNEQFF.